The present T cell receptor (beta chain) was sequenced within a study of T cell clones after liver transplantation. Across the whole study: Immunosuppression withdrawal was tried within 2 years after liver transplantation in this trial.

CD3+CD4+ and CD3+CD8+ cells were FACS-sorted from thawed unstimulated PBMCs. Only in-frame clones appear in the TCRdb table, and some are missing; sequencing was by immunoSEQ multiplex PCR. Altogether under 90,000 clones are present, about 80% being singletons, with the ten largest covering 0.6%. The sequence was collected from a human donor who received a liver transplant. The sequencing used CD4+ T cells from blood, collected before liver transplant.

The CDR3: CASSYGAGGGNEQFF. The DNA of the CDR3 is TGTGCCAGCAGTTACGGTGCGGGTGGGGGCAATGAGCAGTTCTTC. The chain is built from TRBV6-6 and TRBJ2-1; either TRBD1 or TRBD2 may fit D (5 bases each). CDR1 is MNHNY, CDR2 SVGAGI, per germline (reference sequence). V shed 2 bases and J shed 6 bases, with 14 bases lying between them. This CDR3 spans 15 amino acids.